The sequence of this T cell receptor beta chain was determined in a study of cytomegalovirus exposure and HLA in healthy donors. Study-wide points: The study flagged roughly 160 TCR beta chains as cytomegalovirus-associated. TCR sequences were mostly rare, though some public TCRs occurred in many donors.

Regarding this clone: No antigen is known for it.

Using immunoSEQ multiplex PCR, the repertoire was profiled, and TCRdb retains in-frame clones only, with some absent. The table lists 250,000 or so clones, around nine tenths of them singletons. The CDR3 is 13 residues long. J gave up 7 bases and V 4 bases, and 7 bases lay outside the gene matches. Germline-derived CDR1 and CDR2 are SNHLY and FYNNEI. Sequenced input: PBMCs. The chain joins TRBV2 to TRBJ2-7, with 7 positions matching TRBD1. The receptor was isolated from a man between 18 and 35 years old in good health and CMV-seronegative. This chain's CDR3 is CASSVDRVAEQYF. The CDR3 DNA sequence: TGTGCCAGCAGTGTTGACAGGGTAGCAGAGCAGTACTTC.